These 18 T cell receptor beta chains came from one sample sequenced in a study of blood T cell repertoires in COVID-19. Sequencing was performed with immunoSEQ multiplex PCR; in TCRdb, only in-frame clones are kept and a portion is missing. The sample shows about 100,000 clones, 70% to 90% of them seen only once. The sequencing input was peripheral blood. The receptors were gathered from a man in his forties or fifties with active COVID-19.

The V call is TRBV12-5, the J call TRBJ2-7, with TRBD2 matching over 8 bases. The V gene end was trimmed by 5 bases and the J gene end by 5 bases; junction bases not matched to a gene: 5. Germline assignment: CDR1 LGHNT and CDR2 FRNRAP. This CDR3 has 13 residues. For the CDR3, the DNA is TGTGCTAGTGGTCCCCCGGGGGGGAACGAGCAGTACTTC. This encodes CASGPPGGNEQYF.

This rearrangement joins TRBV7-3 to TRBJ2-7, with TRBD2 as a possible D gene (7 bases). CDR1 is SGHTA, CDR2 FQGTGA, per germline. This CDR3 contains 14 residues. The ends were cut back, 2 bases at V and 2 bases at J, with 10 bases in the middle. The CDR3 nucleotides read TGTGCCAGCAGCTTAGGGGAGGGGGCCTACGAGCAGTACTTC. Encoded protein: CASSLGEGAYEQYF.

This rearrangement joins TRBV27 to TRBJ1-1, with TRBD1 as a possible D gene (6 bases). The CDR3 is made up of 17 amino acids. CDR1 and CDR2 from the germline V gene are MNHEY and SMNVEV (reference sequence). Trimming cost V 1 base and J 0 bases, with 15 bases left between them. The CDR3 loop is CASSLYPPQGLNTEAFF. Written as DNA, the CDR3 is TGTGCCAGCAGTTTATACCCCCCACAGGGATTGAACACTGAAGCTTTCTTT.

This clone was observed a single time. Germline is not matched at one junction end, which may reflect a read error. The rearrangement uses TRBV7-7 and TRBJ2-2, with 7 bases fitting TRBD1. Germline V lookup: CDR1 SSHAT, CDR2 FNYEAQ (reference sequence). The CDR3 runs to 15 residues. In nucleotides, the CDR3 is TGTGCTAGCAGCGCTACAGGGGTGGGCACCGGGGAGCTGTTTTTT. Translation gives CASSATGVGTGELFF.

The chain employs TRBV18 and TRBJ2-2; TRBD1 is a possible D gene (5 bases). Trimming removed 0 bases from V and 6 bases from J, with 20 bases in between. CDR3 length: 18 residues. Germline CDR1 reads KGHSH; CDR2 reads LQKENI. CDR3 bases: TGTGCCAGCTCACCACCGAACCGCCCCCACAGGTTCTCCGGGGAGCTGTTTTTT. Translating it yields CASSPPNRPHRFSGELFF.

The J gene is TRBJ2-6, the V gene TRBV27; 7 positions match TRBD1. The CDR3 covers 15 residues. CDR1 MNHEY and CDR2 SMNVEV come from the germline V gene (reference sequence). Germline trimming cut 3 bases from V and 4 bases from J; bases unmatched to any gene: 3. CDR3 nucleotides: TGTGCCAGCAGTTTGACAGGGCCCGGGGCCAACGTCCTGACTTTC. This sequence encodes CASSLTGPGANVLTF.

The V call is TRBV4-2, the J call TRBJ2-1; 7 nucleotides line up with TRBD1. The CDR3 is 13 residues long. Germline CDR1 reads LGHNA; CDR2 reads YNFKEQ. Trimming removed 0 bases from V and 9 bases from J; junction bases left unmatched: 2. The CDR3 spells CASSQENRGEQFF. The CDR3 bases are TGTGCCAGCAGCCAAGAGAACAGGGGTGAGCAGTTCTTC.

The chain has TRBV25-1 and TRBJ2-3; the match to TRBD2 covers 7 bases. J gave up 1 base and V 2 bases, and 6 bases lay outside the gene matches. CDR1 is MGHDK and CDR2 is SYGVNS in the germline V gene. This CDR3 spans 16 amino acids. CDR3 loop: CASSEMRLAGTDTQYF. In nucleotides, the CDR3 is TGTGCCAGCAGTGAAATGAGACTAGCAGGCACAGATACGCAGTATTTT.

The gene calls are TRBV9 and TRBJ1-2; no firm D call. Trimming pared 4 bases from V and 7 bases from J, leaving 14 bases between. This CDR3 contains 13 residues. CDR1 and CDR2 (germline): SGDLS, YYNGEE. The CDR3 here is CASSSWHEGGYTF. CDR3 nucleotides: TGTGCCAGCAGCTCGTGGCATGAGGGTGGCTACACCTTC.

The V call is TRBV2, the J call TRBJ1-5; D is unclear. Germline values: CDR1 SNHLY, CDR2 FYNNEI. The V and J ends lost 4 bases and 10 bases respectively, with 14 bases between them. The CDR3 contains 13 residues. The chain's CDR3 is CASSGGWIGPQHF. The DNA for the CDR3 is TGTGCCAGCAGTGGCGGGTGGATAGGACCCCAGCATTTT.

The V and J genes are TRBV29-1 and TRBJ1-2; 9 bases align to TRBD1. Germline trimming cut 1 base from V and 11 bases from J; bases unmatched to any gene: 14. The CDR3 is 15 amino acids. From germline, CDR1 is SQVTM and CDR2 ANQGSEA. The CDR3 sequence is CSVEGAAGQGPGYTF. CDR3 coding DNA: TGCAGCGTTGAAGGGGCAGCGGGACAGGGCCCGGGTTACACCTTC.

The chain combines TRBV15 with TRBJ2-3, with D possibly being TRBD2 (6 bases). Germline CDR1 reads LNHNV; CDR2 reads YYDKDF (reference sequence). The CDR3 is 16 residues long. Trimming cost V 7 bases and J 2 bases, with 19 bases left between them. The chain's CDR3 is CATKAAGGTVTDTQYF. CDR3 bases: TGTGCCACCAAAGCAGCGGGTGGCACAGTCACAGATACGCAGTATTTT.

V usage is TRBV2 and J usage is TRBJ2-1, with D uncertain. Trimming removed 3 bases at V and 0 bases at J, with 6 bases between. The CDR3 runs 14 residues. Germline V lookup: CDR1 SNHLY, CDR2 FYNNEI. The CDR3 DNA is TGTGCCAGCAGTGATGTCAGCTCCTACAATGAGCAGTTCTTC. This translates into CASSDVSSYNEQFF.

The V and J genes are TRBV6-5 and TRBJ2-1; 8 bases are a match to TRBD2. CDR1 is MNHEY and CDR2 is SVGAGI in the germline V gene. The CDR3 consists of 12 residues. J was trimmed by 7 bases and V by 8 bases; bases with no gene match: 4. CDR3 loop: CASLSGGNEQFF. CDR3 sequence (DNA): TGTGCCAGCCTAAGCGGGGGAAATGAGCAGTTCTTC.

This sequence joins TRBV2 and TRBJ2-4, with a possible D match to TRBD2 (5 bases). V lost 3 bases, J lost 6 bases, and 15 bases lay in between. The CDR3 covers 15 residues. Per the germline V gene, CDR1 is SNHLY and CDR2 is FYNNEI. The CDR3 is CASSDEGRLANIQYF. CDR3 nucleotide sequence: TGTGCCAGCAGTGATGAGGGAAGGCTAGCAAACATTCAGTACTTC.

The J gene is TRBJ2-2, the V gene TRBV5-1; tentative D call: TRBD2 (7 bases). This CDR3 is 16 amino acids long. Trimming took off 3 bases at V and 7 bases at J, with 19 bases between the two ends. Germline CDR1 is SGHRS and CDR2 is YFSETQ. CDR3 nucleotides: TGCGCCAGCAGCTCTCGACCCGCGGGGGCGAGCGGGGAGCTGTTTTTT. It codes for CASSSRPAGASGELFF.

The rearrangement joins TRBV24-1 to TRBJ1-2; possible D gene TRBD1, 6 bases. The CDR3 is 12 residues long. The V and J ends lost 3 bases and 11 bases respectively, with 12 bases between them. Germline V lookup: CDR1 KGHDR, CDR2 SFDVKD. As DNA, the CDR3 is TGTGCCACCAGTGATGAAAACCAGGGGTACACCTTC. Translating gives CATSDENQGYTF.

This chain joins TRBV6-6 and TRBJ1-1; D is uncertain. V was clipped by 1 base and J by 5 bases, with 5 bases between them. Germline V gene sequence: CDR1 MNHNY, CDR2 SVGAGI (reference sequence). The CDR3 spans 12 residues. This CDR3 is CASSYFLTEAFF. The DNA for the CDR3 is TGTGCCAGCAGTTACTTCTTGACTGAAGCTTTCTTT.